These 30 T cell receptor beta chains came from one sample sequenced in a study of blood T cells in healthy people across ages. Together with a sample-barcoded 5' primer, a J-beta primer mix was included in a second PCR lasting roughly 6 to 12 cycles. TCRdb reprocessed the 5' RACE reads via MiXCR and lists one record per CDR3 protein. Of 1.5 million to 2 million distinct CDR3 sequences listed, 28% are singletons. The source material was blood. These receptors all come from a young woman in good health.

The CDR3 region is CASSPVSNTGELFF. The CDR3 bases are TGTGCCAGCTCACCAGTATCGAACACCGGGGAGCTGTTTTTT. The chain couples TRBV18 to TRBJ2-2; no clear D. V shed 2 bases and J shed 0 bases, with 4 bases lying between them. Germline CDR1 and CDR2: KGHSH and LQKENI. The CDR3 runs to 14 residues.

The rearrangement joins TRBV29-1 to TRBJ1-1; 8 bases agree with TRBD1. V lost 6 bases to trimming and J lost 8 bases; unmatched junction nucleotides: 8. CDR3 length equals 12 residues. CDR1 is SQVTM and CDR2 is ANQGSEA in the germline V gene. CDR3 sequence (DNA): TGCAGCGTCCACCTCGACAGGGGCGAAGCTTTCTTT. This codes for CSVHLDRGEAFF.

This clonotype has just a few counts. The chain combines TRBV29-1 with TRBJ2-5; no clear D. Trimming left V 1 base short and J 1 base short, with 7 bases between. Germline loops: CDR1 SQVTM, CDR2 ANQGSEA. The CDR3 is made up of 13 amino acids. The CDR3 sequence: CSVEAPAQETQYF. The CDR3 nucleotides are TGCAGCGTTGAAGCTCCGGCCCAAGAGACCCAGTACTTC.

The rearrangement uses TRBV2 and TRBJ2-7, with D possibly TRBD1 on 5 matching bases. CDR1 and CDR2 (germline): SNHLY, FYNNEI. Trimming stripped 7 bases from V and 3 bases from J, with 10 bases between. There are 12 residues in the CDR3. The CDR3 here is CASTLQGYEQYF. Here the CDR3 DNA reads TGTGCCAGCACTCTTCAGGGCTACGAGCAGTACTTC. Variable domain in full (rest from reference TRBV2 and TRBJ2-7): EPEVTQTPSHQVTQMGQEVILRCVPISNHLYFYWYRQILGQKVEFLVSFYNNEISEKSEIFDDQFSVERPDGSNFTLKIRSTKLEDSAMYFCASTLQGYEQYFGPGTRLTVT.

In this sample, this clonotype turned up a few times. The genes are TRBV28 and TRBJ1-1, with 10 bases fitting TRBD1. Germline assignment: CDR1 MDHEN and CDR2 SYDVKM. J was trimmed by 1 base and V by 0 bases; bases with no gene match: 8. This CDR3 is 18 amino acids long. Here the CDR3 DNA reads TGTGCCAGCAGTTTATGGCCCGGGACAGGGGATCCGAACACTGAAGCTTTCTTT. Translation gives CASSLWPGTGDPNTEAFF.

CDR3 nucleotides: TGTGCCAGCAGCAGAAACCCCACAGATACGCAGTATTTT. Its protein product is CASSRNPTDTQYF. The chain is built from TRBV2 and TRBJ2-3, with D hard to call. This CDR3 is built from 13 residues. V dropped 6 bases and J dropped 2 bases, with 9 bases sitting between them. CDR1 is SNHLY, CDR2 FYNNEI, per germline.

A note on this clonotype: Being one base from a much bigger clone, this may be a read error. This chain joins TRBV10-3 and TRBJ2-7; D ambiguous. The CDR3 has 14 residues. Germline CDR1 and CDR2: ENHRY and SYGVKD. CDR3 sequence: CAVSESMVSYEQYF. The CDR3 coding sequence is TGTGCCGTCAGTGAGTCGATGGTCTCCTACGAGCAGTACTTC.

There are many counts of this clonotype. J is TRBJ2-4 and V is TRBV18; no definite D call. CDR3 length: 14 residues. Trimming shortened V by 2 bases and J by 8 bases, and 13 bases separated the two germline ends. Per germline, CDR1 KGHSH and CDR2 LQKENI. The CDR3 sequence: CASSPGFARDIQYF. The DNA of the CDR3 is TGTGCCAGCTCACCAGGGTTCGCTAGGGACATTCAGTACTTC.

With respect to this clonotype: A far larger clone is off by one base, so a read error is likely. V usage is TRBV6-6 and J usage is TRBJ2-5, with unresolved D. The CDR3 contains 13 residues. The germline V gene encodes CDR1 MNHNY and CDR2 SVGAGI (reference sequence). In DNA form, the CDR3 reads TGTGCCGGCAGCCCGGGTTTTCAAGAGACCCAGTACTTC. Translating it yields CAGSPGFQETQYF.

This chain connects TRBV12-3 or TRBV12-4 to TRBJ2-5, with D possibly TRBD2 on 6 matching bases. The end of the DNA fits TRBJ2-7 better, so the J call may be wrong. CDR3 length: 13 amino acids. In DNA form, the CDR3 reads TGTGCCAGCAGTTCCCTAGGAGGGCACGAGCAGTACTTC. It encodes CASSSLGGHEQYF.

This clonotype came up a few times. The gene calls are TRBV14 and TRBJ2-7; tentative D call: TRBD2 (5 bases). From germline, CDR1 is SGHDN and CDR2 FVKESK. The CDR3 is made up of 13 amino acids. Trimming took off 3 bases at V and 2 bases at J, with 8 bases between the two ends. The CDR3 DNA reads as TGTGCCAGCAGCCATATTAGCGCCTACGAGCAGTACTTC. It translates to CASSHISAYEQYF.

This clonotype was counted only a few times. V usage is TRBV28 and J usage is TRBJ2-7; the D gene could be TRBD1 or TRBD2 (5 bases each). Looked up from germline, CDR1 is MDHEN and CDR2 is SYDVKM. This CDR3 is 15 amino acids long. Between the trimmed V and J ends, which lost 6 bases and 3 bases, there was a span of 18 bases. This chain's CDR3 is CASSRPGTGRYEQYF. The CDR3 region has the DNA TGTGCCAGCAGCCGCCCAGGGACGGGCCGCTACGAGCAGTACTTC.

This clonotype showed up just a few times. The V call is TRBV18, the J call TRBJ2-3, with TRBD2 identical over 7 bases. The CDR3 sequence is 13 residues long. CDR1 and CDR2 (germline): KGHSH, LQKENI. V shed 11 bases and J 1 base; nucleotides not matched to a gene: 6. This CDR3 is CAVARGGTDTQYF. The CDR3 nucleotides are TGTGCCGTGGCCCGGGGGGGCACAGATACGCAGTATTTT.

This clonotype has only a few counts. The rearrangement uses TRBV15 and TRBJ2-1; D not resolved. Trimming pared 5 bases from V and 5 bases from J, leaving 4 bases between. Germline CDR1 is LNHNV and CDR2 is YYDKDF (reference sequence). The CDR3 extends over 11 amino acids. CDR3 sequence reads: CATSFDNEQFF. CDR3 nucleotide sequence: TGTGCCACCAGCTTTGACAATGAGCAGTTCTTC.

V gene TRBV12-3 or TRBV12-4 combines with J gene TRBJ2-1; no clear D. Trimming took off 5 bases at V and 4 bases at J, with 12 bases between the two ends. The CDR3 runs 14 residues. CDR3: CASSPSRIYNEQFF. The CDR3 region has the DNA TGTGCCAGCAGTCCCTCCCGAATTTACAATGAGCAGTTCTTC.

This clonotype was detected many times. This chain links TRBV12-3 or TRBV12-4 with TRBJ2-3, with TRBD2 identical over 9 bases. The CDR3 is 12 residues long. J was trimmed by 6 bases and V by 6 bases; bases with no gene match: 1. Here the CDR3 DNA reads TGTGCCAGCAGCGCGGGAGGGGATACGCAGTATTTT. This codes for CASSAGGDTQYF.

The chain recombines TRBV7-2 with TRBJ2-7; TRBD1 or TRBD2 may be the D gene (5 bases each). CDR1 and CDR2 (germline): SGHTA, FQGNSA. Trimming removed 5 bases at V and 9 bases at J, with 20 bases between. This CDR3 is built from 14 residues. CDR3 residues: CASSLPGASFGQYF. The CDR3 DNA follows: TGTGCCAGCAGCCTCCCCGGGGCCAGTTTCGGGCAGTACTTC.

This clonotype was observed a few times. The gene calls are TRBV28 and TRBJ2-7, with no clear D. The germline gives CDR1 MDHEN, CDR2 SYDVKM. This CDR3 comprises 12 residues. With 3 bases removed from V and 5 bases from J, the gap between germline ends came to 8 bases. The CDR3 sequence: CASSLKGHEQYF. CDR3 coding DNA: TGTGCCAGCAGTTTGAAGGGCCACGAGCAGTACTTC.

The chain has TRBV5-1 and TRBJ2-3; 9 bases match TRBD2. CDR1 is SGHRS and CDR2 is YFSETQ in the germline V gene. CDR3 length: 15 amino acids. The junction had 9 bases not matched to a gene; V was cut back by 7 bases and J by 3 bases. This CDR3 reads CASSGGGAWTDTQYF. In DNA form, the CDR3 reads TGCGCCAGCTCCGGCGGGGGGGCATGGACAGATACGCAGTATTTT. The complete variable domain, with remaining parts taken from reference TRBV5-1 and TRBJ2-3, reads KAGVTQTPRYLIKTRGQQVTLSCSPISGHRSVSWYQQTPGQGLQFLFEYFSETQRNKGNFPGRFSGRQFSNSRSEMNVSTLELGDSALYLCASSGGGAWTDTQYFGPGTRLTVL.

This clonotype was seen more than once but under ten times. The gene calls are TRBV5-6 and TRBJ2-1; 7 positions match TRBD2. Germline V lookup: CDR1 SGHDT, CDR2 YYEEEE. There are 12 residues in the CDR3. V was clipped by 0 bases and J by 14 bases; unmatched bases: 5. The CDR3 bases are TGTGCCAGCAGCTTGGAGGTAGGGAGGGAGTTCTTC. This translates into CASSLEVGREFF.

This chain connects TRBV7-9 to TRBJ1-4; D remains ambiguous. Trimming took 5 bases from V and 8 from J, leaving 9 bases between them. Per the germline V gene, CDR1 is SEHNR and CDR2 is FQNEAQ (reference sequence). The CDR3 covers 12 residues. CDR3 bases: TGTGCCAGCAGCCCCTGGGAGGAAAAACTGTTTTTT. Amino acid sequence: CASSPWEEKLFF.

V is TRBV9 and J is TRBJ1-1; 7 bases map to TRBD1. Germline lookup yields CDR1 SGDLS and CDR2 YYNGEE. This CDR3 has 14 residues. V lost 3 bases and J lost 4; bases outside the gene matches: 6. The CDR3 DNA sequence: TGTGCCAGCAGCGCCAGACCAGGGGGCACTGAAGCTTTCTTT. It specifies CASSARPGGTEAFF.

This CDR3 is CASSSRSGPTDTQYF. Written as DNA, the CDR3 is TGTGCCAGCAGCTCGAGATCAGGGCCGACAGATACGCAGTATTTT. This rearrangement joins TRBV7-2 to TRBJ2-3; tentative D call: TRBD1 (5 bases). This CDR3 has 15 residues. The V gene lost 4 bases and the J gene lost 3 bases, with 14 bases spanning the gap. Germline CDR1 reads SGHTA; CDR2 reads FQGNSA.

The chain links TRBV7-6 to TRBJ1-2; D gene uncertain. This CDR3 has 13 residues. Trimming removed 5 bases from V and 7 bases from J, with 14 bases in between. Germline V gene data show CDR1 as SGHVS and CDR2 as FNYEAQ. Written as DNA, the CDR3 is TGTGCCAGCAGCCCGGGTCCGCGGGGTGGCTACACCTTC. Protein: CASSPGPRGGYTF.

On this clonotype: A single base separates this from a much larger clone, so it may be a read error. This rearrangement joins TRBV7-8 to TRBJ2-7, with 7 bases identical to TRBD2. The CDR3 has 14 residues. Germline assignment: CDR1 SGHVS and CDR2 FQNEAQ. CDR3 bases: TGTGCCTGCAGCTCACGCGGACTAGACGGCGATCAGTACTTC. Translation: CACSSRGLDGDQYF.

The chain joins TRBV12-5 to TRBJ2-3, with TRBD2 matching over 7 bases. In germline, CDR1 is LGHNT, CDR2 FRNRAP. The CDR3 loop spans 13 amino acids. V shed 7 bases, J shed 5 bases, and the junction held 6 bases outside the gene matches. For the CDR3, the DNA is TGTGCTAGTGAAGCTAGCGGCAAAGATACGCAGTATTTT. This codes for CASEASGKDTQYF. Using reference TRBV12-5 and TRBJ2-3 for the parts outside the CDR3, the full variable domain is DARVTQTPRHKVTEMGQEVTMRCQPILGHNTVFWYRQTMMQGLELLAYFRNRAPLDDSGMPKDRFSAEMPDATLATLKIQPSEPRDSAVYFCASEASGKDTQYFGPGTRLTVL.

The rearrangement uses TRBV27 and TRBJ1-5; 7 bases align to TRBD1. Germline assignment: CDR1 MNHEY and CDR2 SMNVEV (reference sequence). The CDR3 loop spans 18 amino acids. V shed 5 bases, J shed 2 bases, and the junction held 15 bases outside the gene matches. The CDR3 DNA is TGTGCCAGCAGTCCGCGCTCCCTCACAGGGGTGGGCAATCAGCCCCAGCATTTT. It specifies CASSPRSLTGVGNQPQHF.

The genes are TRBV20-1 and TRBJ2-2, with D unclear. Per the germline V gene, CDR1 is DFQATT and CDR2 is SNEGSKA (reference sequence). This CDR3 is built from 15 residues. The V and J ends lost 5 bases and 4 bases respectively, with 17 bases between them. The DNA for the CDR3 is TGCAGTGCTTATGACTGGCAGTCGTCCACCGGGGAGCTGTTTTTT. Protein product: CSAYDWQSSTGELFF.

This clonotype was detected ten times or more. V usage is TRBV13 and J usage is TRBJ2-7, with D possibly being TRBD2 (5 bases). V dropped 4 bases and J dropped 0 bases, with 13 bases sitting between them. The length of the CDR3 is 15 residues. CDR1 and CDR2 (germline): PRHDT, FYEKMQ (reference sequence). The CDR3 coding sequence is TGTGCCAGCAGCTCGGAGAGTGGGAGCTCCTACGAGCAGTACTTC. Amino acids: CASSSESGSSYEQYF.

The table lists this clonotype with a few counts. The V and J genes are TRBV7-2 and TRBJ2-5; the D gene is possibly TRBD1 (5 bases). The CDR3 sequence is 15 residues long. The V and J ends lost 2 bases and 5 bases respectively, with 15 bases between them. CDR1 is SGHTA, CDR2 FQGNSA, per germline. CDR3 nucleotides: TGTGCCAGCAGCTTACAGGGCCTCAATGTGGAGACCCAGTACTTC. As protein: CASSLQGLNVETQYF.